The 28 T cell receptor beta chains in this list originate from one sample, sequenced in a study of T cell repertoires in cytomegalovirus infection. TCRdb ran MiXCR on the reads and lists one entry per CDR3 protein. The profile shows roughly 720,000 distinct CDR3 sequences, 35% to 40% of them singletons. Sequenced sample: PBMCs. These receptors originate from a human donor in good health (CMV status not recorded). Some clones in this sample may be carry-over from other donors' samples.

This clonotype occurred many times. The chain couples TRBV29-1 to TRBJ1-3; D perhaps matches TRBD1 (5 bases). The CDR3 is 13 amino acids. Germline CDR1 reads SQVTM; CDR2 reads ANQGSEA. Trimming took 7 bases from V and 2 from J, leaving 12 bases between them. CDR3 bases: TGCAGCGCCGGGACCGCGGCTGGAAACACCATATATTTT. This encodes CSAGTAAGNTIYF. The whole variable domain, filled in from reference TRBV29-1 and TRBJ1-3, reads SAVISQKPSRDICQRGTSLTIQCQVDSQVTMMFWYRQQPGQSLTLIATANQGSEATYESGFVIDKFPISRPNLTFSTLTVSNMSPEDSSIYLCSAGTAAGNTIYFGEGSWLTVV.

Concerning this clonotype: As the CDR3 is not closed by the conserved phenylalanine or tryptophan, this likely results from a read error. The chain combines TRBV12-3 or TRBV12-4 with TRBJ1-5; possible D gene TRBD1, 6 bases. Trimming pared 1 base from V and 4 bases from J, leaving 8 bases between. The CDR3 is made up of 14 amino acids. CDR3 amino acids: CASSLGTANQPQHL. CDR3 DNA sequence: TGTGCCAGCAGTTTAGGGACAGCAAATCAGCCCCAGCATTTG.

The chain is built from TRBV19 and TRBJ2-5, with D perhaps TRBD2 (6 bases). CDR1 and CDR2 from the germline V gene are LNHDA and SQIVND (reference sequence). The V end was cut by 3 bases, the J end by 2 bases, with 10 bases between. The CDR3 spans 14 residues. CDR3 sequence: CASSISRGQETQYF. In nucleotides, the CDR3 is TGTGCCAGTAGTATCTCCCGGGGGCAAGAGACCCAGTACTTC.

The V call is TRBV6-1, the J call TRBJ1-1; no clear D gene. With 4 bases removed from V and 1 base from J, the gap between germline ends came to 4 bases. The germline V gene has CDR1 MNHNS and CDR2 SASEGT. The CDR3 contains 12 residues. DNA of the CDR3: TGTGCCAGCAGTGTCAAGAACACTGAAGCTTTCTTT. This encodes CASSVKNTEAFF.

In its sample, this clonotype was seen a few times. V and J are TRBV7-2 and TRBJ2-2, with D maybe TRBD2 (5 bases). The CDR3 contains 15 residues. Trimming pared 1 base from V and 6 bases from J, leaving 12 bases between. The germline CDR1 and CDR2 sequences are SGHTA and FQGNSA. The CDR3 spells CASSLVRGLPGELFF. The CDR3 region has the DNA TGTGCCAGCAGCTTAGTGCGAGGGTTACCCGGGGAGCTGTTTTTT.

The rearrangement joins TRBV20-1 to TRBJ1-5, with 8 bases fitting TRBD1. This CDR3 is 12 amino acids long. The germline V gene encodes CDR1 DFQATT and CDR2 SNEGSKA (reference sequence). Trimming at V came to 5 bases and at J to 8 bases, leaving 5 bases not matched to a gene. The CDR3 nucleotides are TGCAGTGCTCACCAGGGGGCGAAGCCCCAGCATTTT. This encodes CSAHQGAKPQHF.

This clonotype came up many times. In DNA form, the CDR3 reads TGTGCCAGCAGCTTAGCCCCAGGGACAGGAGGCGGCTACACCTTC. This translates into CASSLAPGTGGGYTF. The chain employs TRBV7-2 and TRBJ1-2, with TRBD1 identical over 8 bases. After removal of 0 bases from V and 8 bases from J, the junction contained 8 bases not matched to a gene. The germline gives CDR1 SGHTA, CDR2 FQGNSA. CDR3 length: 15 residues. Full variable domain (outside the CDR3, taken from reference TRBV7-2 and TRBJ1-2): GAGVSQSPSNKVTEKGKDVELRCDPISGHTALYWYRQSLGQGLEFLIYFQGNSAPDKSGLPSDRFSAERTGGSVSTLTIQRTQQEDSAVYLCASSLAPGTGGGYTFGSGTRLTVV.

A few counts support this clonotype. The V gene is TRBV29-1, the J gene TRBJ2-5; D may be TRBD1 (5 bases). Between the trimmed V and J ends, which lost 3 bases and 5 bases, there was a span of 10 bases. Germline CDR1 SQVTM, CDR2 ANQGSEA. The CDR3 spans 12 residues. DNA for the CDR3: TGCAGCGTTGACAGGGTTGCGGAGACCCAGTACTTC. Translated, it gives CSVDRVAETQYF.

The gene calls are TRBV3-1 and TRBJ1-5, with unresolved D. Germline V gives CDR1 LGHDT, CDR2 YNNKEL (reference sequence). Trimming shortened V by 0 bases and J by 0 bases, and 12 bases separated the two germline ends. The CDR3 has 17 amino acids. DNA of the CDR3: TGTGCCAGCAGCCAAGATCCGGGAGGATATAGCAATCAGCCCCAGCATTTT. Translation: CASSQDPGGYSNQPQHF.

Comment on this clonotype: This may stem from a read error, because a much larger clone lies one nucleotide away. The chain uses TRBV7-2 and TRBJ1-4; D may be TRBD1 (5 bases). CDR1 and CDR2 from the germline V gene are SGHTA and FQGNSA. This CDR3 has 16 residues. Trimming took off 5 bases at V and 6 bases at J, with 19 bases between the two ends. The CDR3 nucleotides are TGTGCCAGCAGCGCCGGACCTTCCGGGACTCATGAAAAACTGTTTTTT. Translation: CASSAGPSGTHEKLFF. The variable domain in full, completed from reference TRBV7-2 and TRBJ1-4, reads GAGVSQSPSNKVTEKGKDVELRCDPISGHTALYWYRQSLGQGLEFLIYFQGNSAPDKSGLPSDRFSAERTGGSVSTLTIQRTQQEDSAVYLCASSAGPSGTHEKLFFGSGTQLSVL.

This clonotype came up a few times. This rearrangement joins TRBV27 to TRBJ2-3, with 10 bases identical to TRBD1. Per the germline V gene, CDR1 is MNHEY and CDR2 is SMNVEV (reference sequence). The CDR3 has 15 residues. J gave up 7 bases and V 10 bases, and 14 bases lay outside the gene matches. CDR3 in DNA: TGTGCCACTTCGTTGAGGGACAGGGGAGTAAATACGCAGTATTTT. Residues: CATSLRDRGVNTQYF.

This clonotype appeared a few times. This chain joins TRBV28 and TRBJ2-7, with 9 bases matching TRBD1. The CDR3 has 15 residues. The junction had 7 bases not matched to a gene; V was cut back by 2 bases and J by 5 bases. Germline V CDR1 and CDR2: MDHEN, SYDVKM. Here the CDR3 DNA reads TGTGCCAGCAGTTTAACCGGGACAGGGCGGCACGAGCAGTACTTC. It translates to CASSLTGTGRHEQYF.

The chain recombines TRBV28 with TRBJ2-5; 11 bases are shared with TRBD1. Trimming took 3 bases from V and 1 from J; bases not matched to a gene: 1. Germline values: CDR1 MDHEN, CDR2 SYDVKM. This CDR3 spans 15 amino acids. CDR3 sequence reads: CASSFGQGAQETQYF. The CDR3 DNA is TGTGCCAGCAGTTTCGGACAGGGGGCCCAAGAGACCCAGTACTTC.

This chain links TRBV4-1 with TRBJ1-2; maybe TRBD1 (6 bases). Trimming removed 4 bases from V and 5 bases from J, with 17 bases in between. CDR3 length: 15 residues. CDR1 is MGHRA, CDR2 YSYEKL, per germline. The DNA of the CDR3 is TGCGCCAGCAGCCCCGACTCCGACAGGATTTATGGCTACACCTTC. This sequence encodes CASSPDSDRIYGYTF.

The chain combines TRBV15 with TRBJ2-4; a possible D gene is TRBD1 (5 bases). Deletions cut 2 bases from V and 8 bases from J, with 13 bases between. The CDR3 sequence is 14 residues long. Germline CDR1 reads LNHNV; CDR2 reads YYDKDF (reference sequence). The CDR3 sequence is CATSRSGWADIQYF. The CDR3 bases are TGTGCCACCAGCAGATCAGGGTGGGCAGACATTCAGTACTTC.

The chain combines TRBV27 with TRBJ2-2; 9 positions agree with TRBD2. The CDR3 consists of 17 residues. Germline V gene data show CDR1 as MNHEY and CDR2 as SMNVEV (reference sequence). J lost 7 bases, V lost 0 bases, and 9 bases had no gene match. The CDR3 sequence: CASSLSPRGRASGELFF. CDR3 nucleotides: TGTGCCAGCAGTTTATCCCCTCGCGGGAGGGCCAGCGGGGAGCTGTTTTTT.

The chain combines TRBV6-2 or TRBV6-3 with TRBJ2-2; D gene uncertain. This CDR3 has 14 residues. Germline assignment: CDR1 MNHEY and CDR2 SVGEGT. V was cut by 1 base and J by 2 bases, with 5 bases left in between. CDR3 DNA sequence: TGTGCCAGCAGTTACTTCGATAACACCGGGGAGCTGTTTTTT. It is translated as CASSYFDNTGELFF.

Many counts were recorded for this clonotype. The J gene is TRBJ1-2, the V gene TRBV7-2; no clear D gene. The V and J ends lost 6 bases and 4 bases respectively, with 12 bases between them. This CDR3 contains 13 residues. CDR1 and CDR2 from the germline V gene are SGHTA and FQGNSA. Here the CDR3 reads CASSPDTSYGYTF. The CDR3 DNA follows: TGTGCCAGCAGTCCTGACACTTCCTATGGCTACACCTTC. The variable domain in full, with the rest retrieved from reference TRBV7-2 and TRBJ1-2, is GAGVSQSPSNKVTEKGKDVELRCDPISGHTALYWYRQSLGQGLEFLIYFQGNSAPDKSGLPSDRFSAERTGGSVSTLTIQRTQQEDSAVYLCASSPDTSYGYTFGSGTRLTVV.

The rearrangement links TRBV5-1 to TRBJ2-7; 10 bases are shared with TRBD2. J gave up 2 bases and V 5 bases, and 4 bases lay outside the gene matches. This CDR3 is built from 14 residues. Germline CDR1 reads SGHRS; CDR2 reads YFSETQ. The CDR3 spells CASSGLAEAYEQYF. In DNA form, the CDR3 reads TGCGCCAGCAGTGGACTAGCGGAAGCCTACGAGCAGTACTTC.

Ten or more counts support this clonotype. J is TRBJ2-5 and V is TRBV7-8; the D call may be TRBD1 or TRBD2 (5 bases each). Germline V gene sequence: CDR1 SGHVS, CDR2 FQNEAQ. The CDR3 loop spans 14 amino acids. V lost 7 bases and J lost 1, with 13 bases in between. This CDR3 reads CASTPGAAQETQYF. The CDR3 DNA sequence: TGTGCCAGCACCCCCGGGGCAGCCCAAGAGACCCAGTACTTC.

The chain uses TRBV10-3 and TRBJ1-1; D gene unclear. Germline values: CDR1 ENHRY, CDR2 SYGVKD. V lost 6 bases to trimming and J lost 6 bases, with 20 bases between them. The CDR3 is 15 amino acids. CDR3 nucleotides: TGTGCCATCAGCAACCGAAGAAGGGAACGACCTGAAGCTTTCTTT. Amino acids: CAISNRRRERPEAFF.

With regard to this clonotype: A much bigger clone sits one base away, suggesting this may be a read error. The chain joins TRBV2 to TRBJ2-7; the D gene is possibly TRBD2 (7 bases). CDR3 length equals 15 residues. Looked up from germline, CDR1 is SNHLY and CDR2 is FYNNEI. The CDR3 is CDSSVQAQGGGEQYF. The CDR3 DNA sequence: TGTGACAGCAGCGTACAGGCCCAGGGAGGGGGCGAGCAGTACTTC.

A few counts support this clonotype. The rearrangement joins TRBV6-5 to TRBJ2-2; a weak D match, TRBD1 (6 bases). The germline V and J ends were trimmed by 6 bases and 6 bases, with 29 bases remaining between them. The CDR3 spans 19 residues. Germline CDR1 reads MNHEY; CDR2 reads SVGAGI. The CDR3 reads CASSPTGLTGRNRAGELFF. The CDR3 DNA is TGTGCCAGCAGCCCCACCGGCCTAACGGGACGCAACAGGGCCGGGGAGCTGTTTTTT.

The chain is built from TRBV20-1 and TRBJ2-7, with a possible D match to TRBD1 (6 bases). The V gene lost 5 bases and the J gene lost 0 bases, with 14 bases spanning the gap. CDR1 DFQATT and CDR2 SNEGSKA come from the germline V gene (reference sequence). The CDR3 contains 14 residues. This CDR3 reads CSAGTDRSSYEQYF. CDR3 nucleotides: TGCAGTGCTGGAACCGACAGGAGCTCCTACGAGCAGTACTTC.

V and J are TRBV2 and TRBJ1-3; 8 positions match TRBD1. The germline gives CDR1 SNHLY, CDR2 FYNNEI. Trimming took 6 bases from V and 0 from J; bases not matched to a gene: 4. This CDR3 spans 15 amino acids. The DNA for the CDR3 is TGTGCCAGCAGCAAACAGGGGGGCTCTGGAAACACCATATATTTT. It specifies CASSKQGGSGNTIYF.

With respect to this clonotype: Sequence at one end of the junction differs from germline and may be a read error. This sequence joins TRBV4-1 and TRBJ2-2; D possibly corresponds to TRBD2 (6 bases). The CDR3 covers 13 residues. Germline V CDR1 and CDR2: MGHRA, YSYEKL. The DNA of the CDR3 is TGTGCCAGCAGCCCCGATGGAGGGTGGGAGCTGTTTTTT. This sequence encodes CASSPDGGWELFF.

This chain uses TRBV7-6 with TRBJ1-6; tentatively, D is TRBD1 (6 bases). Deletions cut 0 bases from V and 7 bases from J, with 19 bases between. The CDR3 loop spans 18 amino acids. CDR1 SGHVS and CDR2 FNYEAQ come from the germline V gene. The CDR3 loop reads CASSLARQGQNRNSPLHF. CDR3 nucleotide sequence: TGTGCCAGCAGCTTAGCGCGGCAGGGGCAGAACAGGAATTCACCCCTCCACTTT.

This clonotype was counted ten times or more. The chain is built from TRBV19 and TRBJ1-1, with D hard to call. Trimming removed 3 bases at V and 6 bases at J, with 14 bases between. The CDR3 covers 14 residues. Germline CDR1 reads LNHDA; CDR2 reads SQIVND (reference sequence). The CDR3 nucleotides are TGTGCCAGTAGTATCGCGGGCAGTTTGCCTGAAGCTTTCTTT. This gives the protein CASSIAGSLPEAFF.